This T cell receptor beta chain appears in the sequencing data of a study of OX40 agonist ivuxolimab in advanced cancers. Germline assignment: CDR1 MGHRA and CDR2 YSYEKL. Trimming stripped 3 bases from V and 1 base from J, with 6 bases between. This CDR3 region has 14 residues. General study points: Not determined was the antigen specificity of the expanded peripheral T cells.

The protocol was immunoSEQ multiplex PCR, while the TCRdb copy is restricted to in-frame clones and leaves out a portion. The sample has approximately 15,000 clones; around 80% are singletons. About this clone: Its antigen is unknown.

This TCR was recovered from an adult with an advanced solid tumor such as melanoma, head and neck, liver or kidney cancer. This chain links TRBV4-1 with TRBJ2-2; D is uncertain. Sequenced material: CD4+ or CD8+ T cells sorted from blood, taken in a trial of the OX40 agonist ivuxolimab. CDR3 amino acids: CASSQSLNTGELFF. CDR3 DNA: TGCGCCAGCAGCCAGAGTTTGAACACCGGGGAGCTGTTTTTT.